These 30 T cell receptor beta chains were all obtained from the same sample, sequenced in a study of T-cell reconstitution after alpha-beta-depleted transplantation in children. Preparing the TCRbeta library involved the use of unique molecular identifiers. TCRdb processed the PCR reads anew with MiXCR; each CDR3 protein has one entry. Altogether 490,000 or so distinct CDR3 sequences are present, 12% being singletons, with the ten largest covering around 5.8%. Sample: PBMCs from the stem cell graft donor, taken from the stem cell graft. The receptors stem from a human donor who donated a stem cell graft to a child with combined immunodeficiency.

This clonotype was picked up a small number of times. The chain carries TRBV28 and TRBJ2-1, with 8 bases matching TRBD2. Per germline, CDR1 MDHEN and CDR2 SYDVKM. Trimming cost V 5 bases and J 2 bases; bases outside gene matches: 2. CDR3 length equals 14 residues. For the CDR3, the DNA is TGTGCCAGCAGTGCGGGGGGCCCCTACAATGAGCAGTTCTTC. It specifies CASSAGGPYNEQFF.

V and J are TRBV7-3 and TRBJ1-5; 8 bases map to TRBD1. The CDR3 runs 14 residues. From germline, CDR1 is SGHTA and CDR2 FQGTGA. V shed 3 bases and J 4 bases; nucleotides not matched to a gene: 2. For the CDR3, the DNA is TGTGCCAGCAGCTTGGACAGGGCAAATCAGCCCCAGCATTTT. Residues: CASSLDRANQPQHF.

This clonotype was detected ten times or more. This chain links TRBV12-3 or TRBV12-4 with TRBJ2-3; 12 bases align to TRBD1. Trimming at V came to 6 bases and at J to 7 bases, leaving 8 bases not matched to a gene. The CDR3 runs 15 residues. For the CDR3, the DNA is TGTGCCAGCAGCGCCGGGACAGGGGGCGCCCATACGCAGTATTTT. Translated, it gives CASSAGTGGAHTQYF.

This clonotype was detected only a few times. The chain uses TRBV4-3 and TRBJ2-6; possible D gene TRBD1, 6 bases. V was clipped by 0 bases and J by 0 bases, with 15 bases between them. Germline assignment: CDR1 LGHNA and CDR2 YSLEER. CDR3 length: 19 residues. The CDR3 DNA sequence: TGCGCCAGCAGCCAAGATAGGACAGTTTTTTTCTCTGGGGCCAACGTCCTGACTTTC. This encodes CASSQDRTVFFSGANVLTF.

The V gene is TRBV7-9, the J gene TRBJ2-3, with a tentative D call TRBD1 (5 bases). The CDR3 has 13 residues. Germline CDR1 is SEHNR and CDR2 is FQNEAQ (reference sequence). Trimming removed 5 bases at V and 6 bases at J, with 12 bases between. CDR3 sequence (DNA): TGTGCCAGCAGCGACCTGACAGCTGATACGCAGTATTTT. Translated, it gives CASSDLTADTQYF.

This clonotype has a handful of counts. The CDR3 DNA is TGCGCCAGCAGCCAAGCCTCACAGGGTAGCTCTGGGGCCAACGTCCTGACTTTC. It codes for CASSQASQGSSGANVLTF. The chain couples TRBV4-3 to TRBJ2-6; TRBD1 is a possible D gene (6 bases). Germline lookup yields CDR1 LGHNA and CDR2 YSLEER. V gave up 1 base and J gave up 0 bases, with 13 bases separating them. The CDR3 length is 18 residues.

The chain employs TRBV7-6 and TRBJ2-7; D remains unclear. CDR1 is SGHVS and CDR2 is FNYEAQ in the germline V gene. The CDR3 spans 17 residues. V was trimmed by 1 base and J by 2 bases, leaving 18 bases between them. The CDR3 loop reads CASSLGPRRSRAYEQYF. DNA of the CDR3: TGTGCCAGCAGCTTAGGTCCCCGCAGGTCAAGAGCCTACGAGCAGTACTTC.

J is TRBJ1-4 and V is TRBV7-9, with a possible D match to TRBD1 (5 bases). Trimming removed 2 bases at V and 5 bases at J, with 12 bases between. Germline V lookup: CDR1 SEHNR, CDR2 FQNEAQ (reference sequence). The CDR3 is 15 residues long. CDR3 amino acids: CASSLSSGHNEKLFF. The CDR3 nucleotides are TGTGCCAGCAGCTTATCCTCCGGACACAATGAAAAACTGTTTTTT. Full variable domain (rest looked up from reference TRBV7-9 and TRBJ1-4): DTGVSQNPRHKITKRGQNVTFRCDPISEHNRLYWYRQTLGQGPEFLTYFQNEAQLEKSRLLSDRFSAERPKGSFSTLEIQRTEQGDSAMYLCASSLSSGHNEKLFFGSGTQLSVL.

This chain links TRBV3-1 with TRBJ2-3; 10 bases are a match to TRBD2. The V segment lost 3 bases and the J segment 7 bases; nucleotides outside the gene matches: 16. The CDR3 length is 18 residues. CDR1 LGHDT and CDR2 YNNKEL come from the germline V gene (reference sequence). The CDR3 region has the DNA TGTGCCAGCAGCCACCCCCCTCAGCGGGAGGGTCCTCCGAATACGCAGTATTTT. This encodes CASSHPPQREGPPNTQYF.

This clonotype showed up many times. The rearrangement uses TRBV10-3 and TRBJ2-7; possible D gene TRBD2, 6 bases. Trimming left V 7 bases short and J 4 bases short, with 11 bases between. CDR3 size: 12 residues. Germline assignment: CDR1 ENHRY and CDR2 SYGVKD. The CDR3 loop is CAINMEGYEQYF. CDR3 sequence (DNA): TGTGCCATCAACATGGAGGGGTACGAGCAGTACTTC.

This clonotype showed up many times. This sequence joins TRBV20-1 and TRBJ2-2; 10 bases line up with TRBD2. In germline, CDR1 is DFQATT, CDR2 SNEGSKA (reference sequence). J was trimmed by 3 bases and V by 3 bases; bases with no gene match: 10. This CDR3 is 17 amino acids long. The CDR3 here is CSASPWGGLAHTGELFF. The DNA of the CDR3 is TGCAGTGCTAGCCCTTGGGGGGGACTAGCGCACACCGGGGAGCTGTTTTTT.

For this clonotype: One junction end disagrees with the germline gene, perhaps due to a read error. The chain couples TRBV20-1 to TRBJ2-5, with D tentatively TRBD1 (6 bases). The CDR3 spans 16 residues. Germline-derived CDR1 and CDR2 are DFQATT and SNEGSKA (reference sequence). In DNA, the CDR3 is TGCTGTGCTAGAGACCCAAATGGGACATTCCAAGAGACCCAGTACTTC. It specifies CCARDPNGTFQETQYF.

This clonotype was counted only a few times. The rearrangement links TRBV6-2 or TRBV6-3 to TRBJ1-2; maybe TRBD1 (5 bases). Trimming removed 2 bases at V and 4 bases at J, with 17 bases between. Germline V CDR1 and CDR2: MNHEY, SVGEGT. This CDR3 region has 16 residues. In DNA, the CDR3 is TGTGCCAGCAGTTACGATCCGACAGTATCTACCTATGGCTACACCTTC. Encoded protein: CASSYDPTVSTYGYTF.

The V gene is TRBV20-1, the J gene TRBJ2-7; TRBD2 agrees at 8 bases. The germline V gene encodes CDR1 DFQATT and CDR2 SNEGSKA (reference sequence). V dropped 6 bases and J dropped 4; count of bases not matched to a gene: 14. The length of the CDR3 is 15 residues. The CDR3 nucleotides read TGCAGTGCAGACCTCCGGGGGGGGGCTTTTTACGAGCAGTACTTC. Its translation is CSADLRGGAFYEQYF.

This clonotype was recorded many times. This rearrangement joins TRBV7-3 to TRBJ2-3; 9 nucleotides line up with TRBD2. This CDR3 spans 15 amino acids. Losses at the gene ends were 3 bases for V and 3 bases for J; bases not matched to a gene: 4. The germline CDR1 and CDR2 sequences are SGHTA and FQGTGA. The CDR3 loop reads CASSLDSGGTDTQYF. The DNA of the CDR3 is TGTGCCAGCAGCTTGGATAGCGGGGGAACAGATACGCAGTATTTT.

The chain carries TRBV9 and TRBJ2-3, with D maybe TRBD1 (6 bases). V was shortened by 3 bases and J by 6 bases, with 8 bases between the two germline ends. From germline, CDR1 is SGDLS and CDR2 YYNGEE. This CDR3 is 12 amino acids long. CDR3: CASSGQGDTQYF. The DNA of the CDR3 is TGTGCCAGCAGCGGTCAGGGGGATACGCAGTATTTT.

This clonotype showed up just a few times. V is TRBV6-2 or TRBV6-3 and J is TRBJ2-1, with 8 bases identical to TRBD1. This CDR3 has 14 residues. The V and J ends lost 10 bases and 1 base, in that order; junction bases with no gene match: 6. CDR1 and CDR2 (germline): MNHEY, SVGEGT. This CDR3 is CATKRDRSYNEQFF. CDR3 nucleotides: TGTGCCACGAAACGGGACAGGTCCTACAATGAGCAGTTCTTC.

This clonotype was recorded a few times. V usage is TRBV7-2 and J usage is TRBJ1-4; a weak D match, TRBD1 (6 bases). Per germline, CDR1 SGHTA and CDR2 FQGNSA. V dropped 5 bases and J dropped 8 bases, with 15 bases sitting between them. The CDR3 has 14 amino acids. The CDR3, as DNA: TGTGCCAGCAGCCTGGACAGCTACGGAGAAAAACTGTTTTTT. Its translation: CASSLDSYGEKLFF.

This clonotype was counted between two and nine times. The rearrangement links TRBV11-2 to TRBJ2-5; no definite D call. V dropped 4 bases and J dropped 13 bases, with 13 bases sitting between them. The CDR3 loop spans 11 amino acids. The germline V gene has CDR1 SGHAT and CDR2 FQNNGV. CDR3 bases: TGTGCCAGCAGCTCGGGCGGACGGAGGTACTTC. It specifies CASSSGGRRYF. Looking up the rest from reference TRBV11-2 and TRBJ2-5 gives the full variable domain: EAGVAQSPRYKIIEKRQSVAFWCNPISGHATLYWYQQILGQGPKLLIQFQNNGVVDDSQLPKDRFSAERLKGVDSTLKIQPAKLEDSAVYLCASSSGGRRYFGPGTRLLVL.

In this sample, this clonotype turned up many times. The CDR3 sequence is CASSLGISGGSYTF. DNA of the CDR3: TGTGCCAGCAGTTTGGGCATCTCAGGTGGTTCCTACACCTTC. V and J are TRBV12-3 or TRBV12-4 and TRBJ1-2, with unresolved D. The CDR3 spans 14 residues. V was trimmed by 3 bases and J by 10 bases, leaving 18 bases between them.

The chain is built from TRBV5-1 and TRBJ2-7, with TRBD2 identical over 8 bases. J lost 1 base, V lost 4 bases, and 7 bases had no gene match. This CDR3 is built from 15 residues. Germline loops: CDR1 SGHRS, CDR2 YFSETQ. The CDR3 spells CASSPGIAGSYEQYF. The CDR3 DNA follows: TGCGCCAGCAGCCCAGGAATAGCGGGGTCCTACGAGCAGTACTTC.

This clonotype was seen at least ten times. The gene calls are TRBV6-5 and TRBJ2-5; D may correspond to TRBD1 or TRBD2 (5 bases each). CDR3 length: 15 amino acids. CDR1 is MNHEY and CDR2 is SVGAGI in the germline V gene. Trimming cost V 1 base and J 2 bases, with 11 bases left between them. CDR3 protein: CASSYFIGTQETQYF. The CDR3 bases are TGTGCCAGCAGTTACTTTATTGGGACGCAAGAGACCCAGTACTTC.

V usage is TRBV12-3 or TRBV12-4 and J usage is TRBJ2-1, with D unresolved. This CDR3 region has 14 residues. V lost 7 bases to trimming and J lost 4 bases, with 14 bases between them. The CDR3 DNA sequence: TGTGCCAGCACCTTAATCGGAGAATACAATGAGCAGTTCTTC. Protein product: CASTLIGEYNEQFF.

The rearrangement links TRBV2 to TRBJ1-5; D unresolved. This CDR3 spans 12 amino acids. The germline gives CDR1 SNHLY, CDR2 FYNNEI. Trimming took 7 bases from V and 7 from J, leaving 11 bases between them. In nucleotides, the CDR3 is TGTGCCAGCAAACTCGGAGAACAGCCCCAGCATTTT. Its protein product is CASKLGEQPQHF.

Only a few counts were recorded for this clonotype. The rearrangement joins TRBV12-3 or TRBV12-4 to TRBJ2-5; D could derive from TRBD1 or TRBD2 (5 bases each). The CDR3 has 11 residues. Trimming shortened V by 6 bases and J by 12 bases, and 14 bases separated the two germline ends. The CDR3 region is CASSSGPLKYF. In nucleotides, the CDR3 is TGTGCCAGCAGCTCGGGACCCCTGAAGTACTTC.

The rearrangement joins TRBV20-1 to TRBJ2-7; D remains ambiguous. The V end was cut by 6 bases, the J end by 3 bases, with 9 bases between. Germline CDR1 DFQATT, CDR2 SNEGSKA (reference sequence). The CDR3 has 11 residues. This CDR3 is CSAPSGYEQYF. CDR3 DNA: TGCAGTGCCCCGTCGGGCTACGAGCAGTACTTC.

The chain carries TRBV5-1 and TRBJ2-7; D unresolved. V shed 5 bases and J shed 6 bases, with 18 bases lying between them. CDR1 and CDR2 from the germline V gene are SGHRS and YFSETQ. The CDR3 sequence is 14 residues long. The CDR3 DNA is TGCGCCAGCAGTGTCGAGACGGAAGGCGTCGAGCAGTACTTC. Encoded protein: CASSVETEGVEQYF.

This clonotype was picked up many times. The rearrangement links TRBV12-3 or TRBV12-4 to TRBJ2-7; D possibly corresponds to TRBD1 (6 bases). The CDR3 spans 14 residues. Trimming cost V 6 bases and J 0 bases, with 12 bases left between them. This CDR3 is CASSLTGASYEQYF. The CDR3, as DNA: TGTGCCAGCAGCTTGACAGGCGCCTCCTACGAGCAGTACTTC.

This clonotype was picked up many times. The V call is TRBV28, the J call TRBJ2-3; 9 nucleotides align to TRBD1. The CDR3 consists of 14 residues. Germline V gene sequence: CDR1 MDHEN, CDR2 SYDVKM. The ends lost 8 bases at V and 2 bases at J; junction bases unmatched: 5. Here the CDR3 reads CASVNRGHTDTQYF. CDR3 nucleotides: TGTGCCAGCGTTAACAGGGGGCACACAGATACGCAGTATTTT.

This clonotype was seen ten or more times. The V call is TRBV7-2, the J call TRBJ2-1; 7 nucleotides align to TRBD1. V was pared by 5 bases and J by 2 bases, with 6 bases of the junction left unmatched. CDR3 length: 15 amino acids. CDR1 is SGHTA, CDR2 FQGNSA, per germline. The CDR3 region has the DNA TGTGCCAGCAGCCCTGACAGGGAGACCTACAATGAGCAGTTCTTC. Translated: CASSPDRETYNEQFF. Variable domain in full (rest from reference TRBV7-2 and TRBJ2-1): GAGVSQSPSNKVTEKGKDVELRCDPISGHTALYWYRQSLGQGLEFLIYFQGNSAPDKSGLPSDRFSAERTGGSVSTLTIQRTQQEDSAVYLCASSPDRETYNEQFFGPGTRLTVL.